This TCR beta chain was recovered during a study of shared clonotypes between healthy human individuals. Study summary: Donors had three CD4 naive, three CD4 memory, two CD8 naive and one CD8 memory plate apiece.

This clone has more than one count but fewer than ten. The antigen remains unidentified. Clones were sequenced by immunoSEQ multiplex PCR, and TCRdb holds only the in-frame ones, with some missing. This repertoire shows around 700,000 clones, less than 80% found once; its top ten account for 1.8%. CDR3 size: 15 residues. Germline V lookup: CDR1 MNHEY, CDR2 SMNVEV (reference sequence). V was pared by 0 bases and J by 3 bases, with 12 bases between. Points from the study as a whole: Across subsets, estimated richness was generally greater for naive than for memory populations. Relative to their counterparts shared across all four donors, non-shared clonotypes exhibited diminished generation probabilities. The donor pool, a small one, limited the genetic and exposure-history diversity represented.

The chain combines TRBV27 with TRBJ2-7; D may be TRBD2 (5 bases). This TCR was sampled from a woman younger than 45 in good health. The sequenced sample was memory CD4+ T cells sorted from blood. Stated subset: CD45RA-negative fraction. The DNA for the CDR3 is TGTGCCAGCAGTTTATCTGTAGCGAGTGACTACGAGCAGTACTTC. This gives the protein CASSLSVASDYEQYF.